This TCR beta chain appears in the sequencing data of a study of beta chain features in type 1 diabetes. Study-wide background: Taken together, all samples contributed some 100 million examined sorted cells.

The isolated RNA, all of it, was reverse transcribed, so expressed TCRB transcripts were what got sequenced. TCRdb's copy holds only in-frame clones and misses some; the assay was immunoSEQ multiplex PCR. This table has some 900,000 clones, roughly a sixth appearing once. Study-wide results and limits: Patients with Type 1 diabetes showed moderately but significantly shorter TCRB CDR3s in all four CD4+ subsets. Patients with type 1 diabetes showed fewer VDJ junction insertions and more deletions.

Note on this clone: Its matching antigen is unknown.

The CDR3 has 16 amino acids. Trimming cost V 0 bases and J 5 bases, with 17 bases left between them. CDR1 SGDLS and CDR2 YYNGEE come from the germline V gene. The rearrangement links TRBV9 to TRBJ2-5; D might be TRBD1 (7 bases). This receptor was identified in a woman aged 18-30 years in good health. The sequenced sample was naive CD4+ T cells from blood. CDR3 DNA: TGTGCCAGCAGCGTAGGGGCAGGGGGGAGTCAGGAGACCCAGTACTTC. Translated, it gives CASSVGAGGSQETQYF.